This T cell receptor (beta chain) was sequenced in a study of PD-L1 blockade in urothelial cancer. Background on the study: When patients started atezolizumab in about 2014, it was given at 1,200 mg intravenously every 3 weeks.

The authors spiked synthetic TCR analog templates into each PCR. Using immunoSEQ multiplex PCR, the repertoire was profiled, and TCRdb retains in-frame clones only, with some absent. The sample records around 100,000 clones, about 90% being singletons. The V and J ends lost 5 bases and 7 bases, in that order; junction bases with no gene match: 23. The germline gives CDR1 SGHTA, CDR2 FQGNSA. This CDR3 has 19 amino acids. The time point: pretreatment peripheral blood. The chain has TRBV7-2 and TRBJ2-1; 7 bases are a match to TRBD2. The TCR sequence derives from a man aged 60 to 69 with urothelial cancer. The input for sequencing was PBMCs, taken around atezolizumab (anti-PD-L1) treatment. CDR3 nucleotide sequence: TGTGCCAGCAGCCACGGGGCATATGGGGGAGGGCCCATGGGGAATGAGCAGTTCTTC. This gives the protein CASSHGAYGGGPMGNEQFF.